The sequence of this TCR beta chain was determined in a study of T cells in Graves' hyperthyroidism and ophthalmopathy. General study findings and limits: Blood also held most thyroid clonotypes expanded beyond 0.001.

Stable Graves' hyperthyroidism denoted no ophthalmopathy progression over 18 months. The ends lost 3 bases at V and 3 bases at J; junction bases unmatched: 7. This CDR3 region has 15 residues. Germline V gives CDR1 MNHEY, CDR2 SMNVEV (reference sequence). The sample holds many counts of this clonotype. Its antigen is not known. Amplification targeted TCR beta CDR3 regions from RNA transcripts. HTBI primers drove first-round RT-PCR of the TCR CDR3. From the multiplex PCR reads, TCRdb called clonotypes with MiXCR, one entry per CDR3 protein. The profile shows about 620,000 distinct CDR3 sequences, around 15% of them singletons.

The sample comprised blood. This TCR was sampled from a woman aged 25 to 39 with Graves' hyperthyroidism. The rearrangement links TRBV27 to TRBJ2-7; 8 bases match TRBD2. Here the CDR3 DNA reads TGTGCCAGCAGTTTGTCAGGCGGGGGGATCTACGAGCAGTACTTC. Amino acids: CASSLSGGGIYEQYF.